This record concerns one T cell receptor (beta chain) sequence. What it binds is unknown. The data belong to a study of T cell repertoires in cytomegalovirus infection. CDR3 length equals 13 residues. The V and J ends lost 3 bases and 4 bases respectively, with 8 bases between them. Per germline, CDR1 SEHNR and CDR2 FQNEAQ (reference sequence). TCRdb redid the calling of the reads with MiXCR, one entry per CDR3 protein. The sample consists of around 430,000 distinct CDR3 sequences, about 42% of them appearing once. Study-level points and caveats: Within the response measured ex vivo, HLA-C-restricted CMV-specific TCR beta clonotypes were dominant. CMV carriers with the relevant HLA were identified by cumulative public TCR beta family frequency.

This receptor was identified in a human donor in good health (CMV status not recorded). Some clones in this sample may be carry-over from other donors' samples. The starting material was cultured PBMCs, obtained from culture after CMV antigen stimulation. The gene calls are TRBV7-9 and TRBJ2-3, with D tentatively TRBD1 (5 bases). The CDR3, as DNA: TGTGCCAGCAGCTTGACAGATCCAGATACGCAGTATTTT. Translated: CASSLTDPDTQYF.